This T cell receptor beta chain emerged from a study of shared clonotypes between healthy human individuals. As defined, naive CD8 cells were CD45RO-negative and positively selected for CCR7, with terminally differentiated effector memory CD45RA+ cells excluded. Only in-frame clones appear in the TCRdb table, and some are missing; sequencing was by immunoSEQ multiplex PCR. The data hold roughly 2,000,000 clones, with over 85% observed a single time. The sample comprised naive CD8+ T cells from PBMCs. This clonotype was sampled from a man aged 18 to 35 in good health. Some clones in this sample may be carry-over from other donors' samples.

The CDR3 coding sequence is TGTGCCAGCAGTTTACCAGTTGTAACTGGCTACACCTTC. Its protein product is CASSLPVVTGYTF. This chain connects TRBV28 to TRBJ1-2; D is ambiguous. In germline, CDR1 is MDHEN, CDR2 SYDVKM. The CDR3 totals 13 residues. Trimming stripped 2 bases from V and 7 bases from J, with 11 bases between.